These T cell receptor beta chains were read from a single sample in a study of radiotherapy plus CTLA-4 blockade in lung cancer. The repertoire was sequenced with immunoSEQ multiplex PCR; TCRdb's copy has only in-frame clones and lacks some. This sample yields tens of thousands of clones, of which more than 60% are seen a single time; about 2.9% belongs to the top ten. This specimen consisted of peripheral blood, obtained from a patient treated with radiotherapy plus ipilimumab. The receptors were gathered from a human donor with non-small cell lung cancer who had a partial response to radiotherapy plus ipilimumab. The CDR3 runs from the conserved cysteine through the conserved F or W. The D gene is left open where the match is weak. The size field is filled for only some rows; it gives once, few, many or a size class.

abundance	v_gene	d_gene	j_gene	CDR3nt	CDR3aa
many	TRBV2	.	TRBJ2-7	TGTGCCAGCAGTGAAGCGAGGGATTACGAGCAGTACTTC	CASSEARDYEQYF
.	TRBV4-1	TRBD2	TRBJ2-1	TGCGCCAGCAGCCAAGATACTAGCGGGGGGAGGAGCTCCTACAATGAGCAGTTCTTC	CASSQDTSGGRSSYNEQFF
.	TRBV9	.	TRBJ2-7	TGTGCCAGCAGCGTAGATGGGGGCCACTACGAGCAGTACTTC	CASSVDGGHYEQYF
.	TRBV19	.	TRBJ1-1	TGTGCCAGTAGAAAAGACAGGAGTATGGCCACTGAAGCTTTCTTT	CASRKDRSMATEAFF
few	TRBV7-9	TRBD1	TRBJ2-7	TGTGCCAGCAGCGCCGGGACAGGGCTCTACGAGCAGTACTTC	CASSAGTGLYEQYF
.	TRBV7-8	TRBD1	TRBJ1-5	TGTGCCAGCAGCTTAGGACAGGGGATGCAGCCCCAGCATTTT	CASSLGQGMQPQHF
.	TRBV5-6	TRBD1	TRBJ1-5	TGTGCCAGCAGCTGGACAGGGGACGATCAGCCCCAGCATTTT	CASSWTGDDQPQHF
.	TRBV19	.	TRBJ1-5	TGTGCCAGTAGTGAGCCGGGGTCTCTTAATCAGCCCCAGCATTTT	CASSEPGSLNQPQHF
.	TRBV28	TRBD1	TRBJ1-1	TGTGCCAGCAGTGTGACAGGGAAGAACACTGAAGCTTTCTTT	CASSVTGKNTEAFF
.	TRBV6-5	.	TRBJ1-1	TGTGCCAGCAGAGCAGGGGTCACTGAAGCTTTCTTT	CASRAGVTEAFF
once	TRBV2	TRBD1	TRBJ1-4	TGTGCCAGCAGCTACAGGGGAGGTCAGGAAAAACTGTTTTTT	CASSYRGGQEKLFF
.	TRBV27	TRBD1	TRBJ1-6	TGTGCCAGCAGTTCACAGGGGGGTTCACCCCTCCACTTT	CASSSQGGSPLHF
.	TRBV28	TRBD1	TRBJ2-5	TGTGCCAGCACCAAGAGGGACAGCTCATACCAAGAGACCCAGTACTTC	CASTKRDSSYQETQYF
.	TRBV5-1	TRBD1	TRBJ1-1	TGCGCCAGCAGCCCCGGGACAGTGAACACTGAAGCTTTCTTT	CASSPGTVNTEAFF
.	TRBV28	TRBD2	TRBJ2-1	TGTGCCAGCAGCCTTCTACTAGCGGGGGGGCCTGATGAGCAGTTCTTC	CASSLLLAGGPDEQFF
.	TRBV5-6	TRBD1	TRBJ2-1	TGTGCCAGCAGCTTCGGGACAGGATCGGTTGAGCAGTTCTTC	CASSFGTGSVEQFF
.	TRBV28	.	TRBJ2-5	TGTGCCAGCAGTTTAGGAACTCTCCAGGGGACCCAGTACTTC	CASSLGTLQGTQYF
.	TRBV7-2	.	TRBJ1-2	TGTGCCAGCACCCCTAGGGGATACTATGGCTACACCTTC	CASTPRGYYGYTF
.	TRBV5-4	TRBD2	TRBJ2-2	TGTGCCAGCAGTCAGGGACTAGCGGGGGGGGCCCCCACCGGGGAGCTGTTTTTT	CASSQGLAGGAPTGELFF
.	TRBV20-1	.	TRBJ1-5	TGCAGTGCTGCCGGTAATCAGCCCCAGCATTTT	CSAAGNQPQHF
.	TRBV28	TRBD1	TRBJ1-4	TGTGCCAGCCGGACAGGGTCTGAAAAACTGTTTTTT	CASRTGSEKLFF
.	TRBV15	.	TRBJ2-3	TGTGCCACCCGGAGGGATGGGGCCGCGGATACGCAGTATTTT	CATRRDGAADTQYF
.	TRBV5-8	TRBD2	TRBJ2-3	TGTGCCAGCAGCCAGCGGGGGGTCAACACAGATACGCAGTATTTT	CASSQRGVNTDTQYF
.	TRBV25-1	.	TRBJ2-7	TGTGCCAGCAGTGAATTCGATGCGGCGTTC	CASSEFDAAF
once	TRBV4-2	TRBD2	TRBJ2-1	TGTGCCAGCAGTCCGACTAGCGGGGGGGCCTTATTTAATGAGCAGTTCTTC	CASSPTSGGALFNEQFF
.	TRBV5-4	.	TRBJ1-3	TGTGCCAGCAGCTTGGGACACCCGAGCTCTGGAAACACCATATATTTT	CASSLGHPSSGNTIYF
.	TRBV19	TRBD1	TRBJ1-5	TGTGCCAGTAGTATCGGGGGACAGCACAATCAGCCCCAGCATTTT	CASSIGGQHNQPQHF
few	TRBV14	TRBD2	TRBJ2-1	TGTGCCAGCAGCCATCTATCGGGGGGGAATGAGCAGTTCTTC	CASSHLSGGNEQFF
few	TRBV5-4	.	TRBJ2-6	TGTGCCAGCAGCTCCGGGGGTGCTGGGGCCAACGTCCTGACTTTC	CASSSGGAGANVLTF
.	TRBV7-9	TRBD1	TRBJ1-2	TGTGCCAGCAGCTCCTCCGGGACAGGGGTTCGGGGCTACACCTTC	CASSSSGTGVRGYTF
.	TRBV7-6	.	TRBJ1-5	TGTGCCAGCAGCTTAGCGCCTACCCAGCCCCAGCATTTT	CASSLAPTQPQHF
.	TRBV7-2	.	TRBJ1-6	TGTGCCAGCAGCTTAGTGAGGCAGAATTCACCCCTCCACTTT	CASSLVRQNSPLHF
.	TRBV7-6	.	TRBJ1-1	TGTGCCAGCAGCCCGGGGGGCCCGGGGGACACTGAAGCTTTCTTT	CASSPGGPGDTEAFF
.	TRBV15	.	TRBJ1-4	TGTGCCACCAGCAGAGAACAGGCGACTAATGAAAAACTGTTTTTT	CATSREQATNEKLFF
.	TRBV11-2	TRBD1	TRBJ2-2	TGTGCCAGCAGCACACACAGGGGTTCCACCGGGGAGCTGTTTTTT	CASSTHRGSTGELFF
.	TRBV7-8	.	TRBJ2-7	TGTGCCAGCAGCTCGTCGACAGGCTACTACGAGCAGTACTTC	CASSSSTGYYEQYF